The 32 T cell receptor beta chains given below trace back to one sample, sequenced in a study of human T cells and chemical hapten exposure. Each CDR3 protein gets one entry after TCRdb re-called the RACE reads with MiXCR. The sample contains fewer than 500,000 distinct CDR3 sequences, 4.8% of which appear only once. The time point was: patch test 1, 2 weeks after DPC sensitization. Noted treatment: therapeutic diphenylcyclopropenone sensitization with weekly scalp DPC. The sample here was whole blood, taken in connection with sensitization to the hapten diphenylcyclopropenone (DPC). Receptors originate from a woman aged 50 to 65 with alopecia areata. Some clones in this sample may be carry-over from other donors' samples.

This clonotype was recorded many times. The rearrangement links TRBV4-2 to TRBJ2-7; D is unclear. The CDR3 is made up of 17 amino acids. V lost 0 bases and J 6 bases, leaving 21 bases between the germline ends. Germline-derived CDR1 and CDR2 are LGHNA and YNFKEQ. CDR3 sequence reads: CASSQDSFPTGSGEQYF. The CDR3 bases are TGTGCCAGCAGCCAAGATTCCTTCCCGACCGGGTCGGGCGAGCAGTACTTC.

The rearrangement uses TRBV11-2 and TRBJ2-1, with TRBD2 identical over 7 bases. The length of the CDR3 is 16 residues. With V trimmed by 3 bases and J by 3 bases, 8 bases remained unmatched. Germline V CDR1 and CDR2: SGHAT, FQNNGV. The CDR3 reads CASSFQAGSFYNEQFF. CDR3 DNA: TGTGCCAGCAGCTTCCAAGCGGGGAGCTTCTACAATGAGCAGTTCTTC.

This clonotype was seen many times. The CDR3 loop is CASSYSTGGGYGYTF. The CDR3 region has the DNA TGTGCCAGCAGTTACTCGACAGGGGGCGGCTATGGCTACACCTTC. The chain carries TRBV6-5 and TRBJ1-2; 10 positions agree with TRBD1. The CDR3 is 15 residues long. J lost 4 bases, V lost 0 bases, and 2 bases had no gene match. Germline values: CDR1 MNHEY, CDR2 SVGAGI.

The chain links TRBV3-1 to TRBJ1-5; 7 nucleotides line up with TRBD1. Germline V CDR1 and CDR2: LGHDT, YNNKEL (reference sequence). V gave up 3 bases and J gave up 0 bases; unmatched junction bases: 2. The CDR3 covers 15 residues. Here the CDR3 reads CASSQGQYSNQPQHF. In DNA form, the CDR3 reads TGTGCCAGCAGCCAGGGACAGTATAGCAATCAGCCCCAGCATTTT.

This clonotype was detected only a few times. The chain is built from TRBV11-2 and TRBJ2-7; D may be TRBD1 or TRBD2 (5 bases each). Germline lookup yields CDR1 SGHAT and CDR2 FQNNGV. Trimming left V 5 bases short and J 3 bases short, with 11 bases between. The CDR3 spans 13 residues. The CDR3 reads CASSRDGLYEQYF. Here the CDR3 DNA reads TGTGCCAGCAGCCGGGACGGCCTCTACGAGCAGTACTTC.

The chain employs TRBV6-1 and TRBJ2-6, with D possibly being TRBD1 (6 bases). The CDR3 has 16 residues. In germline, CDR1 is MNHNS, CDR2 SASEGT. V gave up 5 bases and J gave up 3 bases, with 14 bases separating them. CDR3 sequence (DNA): TGTGCCAGCAGTCCCAACAGGGTTGTTGGGGCCAACGTCCTGACTTTC. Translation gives CASSPNRVVGANVLTF.

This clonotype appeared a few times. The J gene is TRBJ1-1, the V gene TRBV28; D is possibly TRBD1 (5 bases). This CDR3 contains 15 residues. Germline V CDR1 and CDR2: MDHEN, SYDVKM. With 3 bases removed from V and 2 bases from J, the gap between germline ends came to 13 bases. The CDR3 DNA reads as TGTGCCAGCAGTTTTACCCTCGGGGGTAACACTGAAGCTTTCTTT. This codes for CASSFTLGGNTEAFF.

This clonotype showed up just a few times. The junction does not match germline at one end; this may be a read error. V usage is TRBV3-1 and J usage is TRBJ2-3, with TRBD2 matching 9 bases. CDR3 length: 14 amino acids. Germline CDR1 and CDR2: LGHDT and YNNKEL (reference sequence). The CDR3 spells CASSQDLAGRTQYF. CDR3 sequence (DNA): TGTGCTAGCAGCCAAGACCTAGCGGGGAGGACGCAGTATTTT.

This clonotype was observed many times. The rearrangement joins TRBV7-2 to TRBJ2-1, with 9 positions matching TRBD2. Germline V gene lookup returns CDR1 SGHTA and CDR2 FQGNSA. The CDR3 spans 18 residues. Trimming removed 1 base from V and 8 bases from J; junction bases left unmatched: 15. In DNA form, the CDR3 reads TGTGCCAGCAGCTTAGAAATTAGCGGGAGTAAGGTAGGCCATGAGCAGTTCTTC. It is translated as CASSLEISGSKVGHEQFF.

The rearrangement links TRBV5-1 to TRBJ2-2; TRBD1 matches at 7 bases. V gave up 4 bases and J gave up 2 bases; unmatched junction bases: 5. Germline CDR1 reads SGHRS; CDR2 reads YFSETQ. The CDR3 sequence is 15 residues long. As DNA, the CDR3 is TGCGCCAGCAGCAGACAGGGTATCAACACCGGGGAGCTGTTTTTT. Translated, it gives CASSRQGINTGELFF.

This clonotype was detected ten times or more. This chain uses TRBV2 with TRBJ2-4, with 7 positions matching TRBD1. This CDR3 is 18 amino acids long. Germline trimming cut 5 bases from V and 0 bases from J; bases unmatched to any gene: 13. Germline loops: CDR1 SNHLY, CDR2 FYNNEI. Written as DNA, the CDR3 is TGTGCCAGCAGTCAACAGGGGTTCCAACTGAGAGCCAAAAACATTCAGTACTTC. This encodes CASSQQGFQLRAKNIQYF.

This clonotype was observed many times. CDR3 sequence (DNA): TGCAGTGCTAGAGAGGGGGGAAGCAATCAGCCCCAGCATTTT. This sequence encodes CSAREGGSNQPQHF. The gene calls are TRBV20-1 and TRBJ1-5; weak D call: TRBD1 (5 bases). Per the germline V gene, CDR1 is DFQATT and CDR2 is SNEGSKA (reference sequence). V was pared by 0 bases and J by 1 base, with 7 bases between. The CDR3 sequence is 14 residues long.

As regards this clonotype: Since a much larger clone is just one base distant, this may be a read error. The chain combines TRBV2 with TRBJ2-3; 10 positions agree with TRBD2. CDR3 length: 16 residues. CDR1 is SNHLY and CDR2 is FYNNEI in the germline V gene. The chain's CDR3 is CASSVTSGDQADTQFF. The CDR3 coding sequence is TGTGCCAGCAGCGTTACTAGCGGGGATCAGGCAGATACGCAGTTTTTT.

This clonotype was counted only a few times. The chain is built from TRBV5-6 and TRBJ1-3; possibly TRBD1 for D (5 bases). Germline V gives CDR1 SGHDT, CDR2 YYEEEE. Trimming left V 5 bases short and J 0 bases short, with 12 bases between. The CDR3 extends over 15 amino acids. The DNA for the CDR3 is TGTGCCAGCAGGTCGGGACGCCTCTCTGGAAACACCATATATTTT. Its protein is CASRSGRLSGNTIYF.

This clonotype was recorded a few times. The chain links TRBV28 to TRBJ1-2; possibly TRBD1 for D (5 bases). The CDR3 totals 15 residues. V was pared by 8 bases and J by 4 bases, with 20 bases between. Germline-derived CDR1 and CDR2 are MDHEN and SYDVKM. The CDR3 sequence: CASALPRGVSYGYTF. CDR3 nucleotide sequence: TGTGCCAGCGCCCTACCAAGAGGGGTTAGCTATGGCTACACCTTC.

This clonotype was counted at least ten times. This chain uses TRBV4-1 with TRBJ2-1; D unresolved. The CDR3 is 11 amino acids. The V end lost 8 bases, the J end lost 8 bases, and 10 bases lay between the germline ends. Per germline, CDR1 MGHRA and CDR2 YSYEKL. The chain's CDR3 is CASSDRDEQFF. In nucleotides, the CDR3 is TGCGCCAGCTCGGATAGGGATGAGCAGTTCTTC.

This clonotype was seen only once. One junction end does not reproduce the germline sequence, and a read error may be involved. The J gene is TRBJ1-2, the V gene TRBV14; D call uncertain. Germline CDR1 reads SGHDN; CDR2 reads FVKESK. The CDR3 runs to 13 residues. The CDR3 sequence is CASSQGPADGYAF. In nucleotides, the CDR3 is TGTGCCAGCAGCCAAGGTCCCGCGGATGGCTACGCCTTC.

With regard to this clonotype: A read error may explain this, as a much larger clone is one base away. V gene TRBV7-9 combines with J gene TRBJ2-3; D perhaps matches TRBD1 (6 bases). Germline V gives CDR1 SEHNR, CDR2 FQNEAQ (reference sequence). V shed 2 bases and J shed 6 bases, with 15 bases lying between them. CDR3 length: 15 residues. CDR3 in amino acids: CASSLWAPQGDTQYF. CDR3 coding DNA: TGTGCCAGCAGCTTATGGGCCCCCCAGGGGGATACGCAGTATTTT. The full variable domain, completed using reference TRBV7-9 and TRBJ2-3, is DTGVSQNPRHKITKRGQNVTFRCDPISEHNRLYWYRQTLGQGPEFLTYFQNEAQLEKSRLLSDRFSAERPKGSFSTLEIQRTEQGDSAMYLCASSLWAPQGDTQYFGPGTRLTVL.

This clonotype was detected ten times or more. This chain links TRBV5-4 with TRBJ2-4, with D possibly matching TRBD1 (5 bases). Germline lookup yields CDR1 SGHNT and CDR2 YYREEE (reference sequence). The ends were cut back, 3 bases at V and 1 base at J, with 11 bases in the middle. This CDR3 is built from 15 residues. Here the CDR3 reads CASSWQGPAKNIQYF. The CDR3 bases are TGTGCCAGCAGCTGGCAGGGCCCCGCCAAAAACATTCAGTACTTC.

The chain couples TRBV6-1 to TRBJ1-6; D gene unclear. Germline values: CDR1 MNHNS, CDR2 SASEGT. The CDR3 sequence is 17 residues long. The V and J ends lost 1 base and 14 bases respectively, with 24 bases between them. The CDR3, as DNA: TGTGCCAGCAGTGAAGGGGGTTGGGGATCGGGAGTTTCGGCCCTCCACTTT. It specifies CASSEGGWGSGVSALHF.

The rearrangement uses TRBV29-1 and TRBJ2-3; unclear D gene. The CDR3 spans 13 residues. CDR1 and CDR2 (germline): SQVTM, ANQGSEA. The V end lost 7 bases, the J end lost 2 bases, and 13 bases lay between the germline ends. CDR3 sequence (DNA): TGCAGCGGAAGAGGCAGCCCCACAGATACGCAGTATTTT. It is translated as CSGRGSPTDTQYF.

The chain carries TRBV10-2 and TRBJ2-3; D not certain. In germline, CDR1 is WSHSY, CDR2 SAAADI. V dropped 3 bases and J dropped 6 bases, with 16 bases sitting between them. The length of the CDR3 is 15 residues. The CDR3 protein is CASSEERSQTDTQYF. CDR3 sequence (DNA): TGCGCCAGCAGTGAAGAACGGAGTCAGACGGATACGCAGTATTTT.

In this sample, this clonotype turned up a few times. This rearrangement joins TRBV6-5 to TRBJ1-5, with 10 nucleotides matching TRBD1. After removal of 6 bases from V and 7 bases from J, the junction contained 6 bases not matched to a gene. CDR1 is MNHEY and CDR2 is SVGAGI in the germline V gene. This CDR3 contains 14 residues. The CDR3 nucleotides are TGTGCCAGCAGCCGGGACAGGGGCGGCCAGCCCCAGCATTTT. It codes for CASSRDRGGQPQHF.

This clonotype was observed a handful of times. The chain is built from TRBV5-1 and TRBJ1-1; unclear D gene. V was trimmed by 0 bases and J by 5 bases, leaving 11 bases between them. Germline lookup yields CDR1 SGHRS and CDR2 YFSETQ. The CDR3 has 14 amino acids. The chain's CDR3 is CASSLDPAGTEAFF. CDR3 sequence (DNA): TGCGCCAGCAGCTTGGACCCCGCCGGGACTGAAGCTTTCTTT.

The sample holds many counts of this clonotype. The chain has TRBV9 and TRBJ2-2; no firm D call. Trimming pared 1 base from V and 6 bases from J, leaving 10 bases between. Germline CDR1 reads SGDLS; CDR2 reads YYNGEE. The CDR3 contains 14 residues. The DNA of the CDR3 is TGTGCCAGCAGCGTAAATCATGGCCCCGGGGAGCTGTTTTTT. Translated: CASSVNHGPGELFF. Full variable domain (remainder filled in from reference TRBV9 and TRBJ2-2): DSGVTQTPKHLITATGQRVTLRCSPRSGDLSVYWYQQSLDQGLQFLIQYYNGEERAKGNILERFSAQQFPDLHSELNLSSLELGDSALYFCASSVNHGPGELFFGEGSRLTVL.

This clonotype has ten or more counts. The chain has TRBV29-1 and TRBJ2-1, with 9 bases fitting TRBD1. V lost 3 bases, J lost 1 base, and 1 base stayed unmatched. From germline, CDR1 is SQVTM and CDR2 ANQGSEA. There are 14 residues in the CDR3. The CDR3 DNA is TGCAGCGTTGACGGACAGGGGTCCTACAATGAGCAGTTCTTC. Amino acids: CSVDGQGSYNEQFF.

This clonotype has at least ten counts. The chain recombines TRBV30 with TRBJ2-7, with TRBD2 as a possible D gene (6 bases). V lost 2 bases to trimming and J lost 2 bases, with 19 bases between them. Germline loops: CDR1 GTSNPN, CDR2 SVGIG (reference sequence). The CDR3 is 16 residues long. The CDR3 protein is CAWSQSTSTYAYEQYF. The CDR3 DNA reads TGTGCCTGGAGTCAATCAACTAGCACCTACGCCTACGAGCAGTACTTC.

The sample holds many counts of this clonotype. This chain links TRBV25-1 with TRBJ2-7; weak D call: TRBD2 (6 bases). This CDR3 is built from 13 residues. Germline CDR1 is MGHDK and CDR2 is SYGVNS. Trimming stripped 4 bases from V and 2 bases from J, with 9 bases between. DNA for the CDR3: TGTGCCAGCAGTGCCGGGGGAGCCTACGAGCAGTACTTC. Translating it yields CASSAGGAYEQYF.

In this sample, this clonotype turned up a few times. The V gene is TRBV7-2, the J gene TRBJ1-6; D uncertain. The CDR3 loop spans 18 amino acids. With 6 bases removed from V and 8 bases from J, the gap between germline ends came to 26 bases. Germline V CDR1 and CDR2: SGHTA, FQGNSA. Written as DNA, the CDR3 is TGTGCCAGCAGTTCGGACGGACCGACCTTTATTCCTTATTCACCCCTCCACTTT. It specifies CASSSDGPTFIPYSPLHF.

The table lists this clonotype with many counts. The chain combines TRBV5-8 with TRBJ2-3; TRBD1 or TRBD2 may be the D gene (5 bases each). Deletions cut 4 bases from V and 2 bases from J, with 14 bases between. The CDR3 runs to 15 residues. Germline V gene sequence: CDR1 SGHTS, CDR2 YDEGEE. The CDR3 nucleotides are TGTGCCAGCAGCCGGGGCAGCGGATCCACAGATACGCAGTATTTT. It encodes CASSRGSGSTDTQYF.

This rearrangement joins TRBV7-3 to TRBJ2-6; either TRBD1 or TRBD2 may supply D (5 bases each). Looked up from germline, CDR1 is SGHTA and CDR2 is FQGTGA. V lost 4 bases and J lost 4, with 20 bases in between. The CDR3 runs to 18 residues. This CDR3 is CASSSSGTVERGANVLTF. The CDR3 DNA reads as TGTGCCAGCAGCTCCTCCGGGACCGTCGAGCGCGGGGCCAACGTCCTGACTTTC.

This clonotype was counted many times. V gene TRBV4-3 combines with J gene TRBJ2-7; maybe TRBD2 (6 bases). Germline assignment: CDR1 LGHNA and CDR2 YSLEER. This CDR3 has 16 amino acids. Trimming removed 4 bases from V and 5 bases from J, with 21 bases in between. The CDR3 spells CASSRGLSERPHEQYF. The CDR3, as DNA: TGCGCCAGCAGCCGAGGACTAAGCGAACGCCCCCACGAGCAGTACTTC.